This is a list of T cell receptor beta chains from one sample in a study of regulatory T cells in long-lasting Graves disease. TCRdb re-called the multiplex PCR reads with MiXCR, one entry per CDR3 protein. This sample has some 250,000 distinct CDR3 sequences, with about 20% found just once. These sequences were also reported in another study, on T cells in Graves' hyperthyroidism and ophthalmopathy.

The source was peripheral blood mononuclear cells (PBMCs), collected at new diagnosis, from a patient treated with antithyroid drugs. The receptors stem from a young woman with Graves disease. The CDR3 runs from the conserved cysteine through the conserved F or W.

J gene: TRBJ1-2; V gene: TRBV11-2; CDR3 protein: CASSLRRGPWPSYGYTF
J gene: TRBJ1-1; V gene: TRBV12-3/TRBV12-4; CDR3 protein: CASGTPPGHRKAFF
J gene: TRBJ1-5; V gene: TRBV2; CDR3 protein: CASSERSRQPQHF
J gene: TRBJ2-3; V gene: TRBV12-3/TRBV12-4; CDR3 protein: CASSPLAGTSGRQYF
J gene: TRBJ2-2; V gene: TRBV7-3; CDR3 protein: CASSSQRGFTGELLF
J gene: TRBJ1-1; V gene: TRBV11-3; CDR3 protein: CASSYPHSDKMNTEAFF
J gene: TRBJ2-2; V gene: TRBV12-3/TRBV12-4; CDR3 protein: CASRQRGGLNTGELFF
J gene: TRBJ2-7; V gene: TRBV7-9; CDR3 protein: CASSPREYEQYF
J gene: TRBJ1-4; V gene: TRBV27; CDR3 protein: CASSYSGTGVEKLFF
J gene: TRBJ2-7; V gene: TRBV12-3/TRBV12-4; CDR3 protein: CASSLAGTGDLHKQYF
J gene: TRBJ2-7; V gene: TRBV5-1; CDR3 protein: CASTNSGESNYEQYF
J gene: TRBJ2-3; V gene: TRBV20-1; CDR3 protein: CSARAVAAGGTDTQYF
J gene: TRBJ2-7; V gene: TRBV5-1; CDR3 protein: CASSLGTATGVGEQYF
J gene: TRBJ2-2; V gene: TRBV3-1; CDR3 protein: CASSRGTGGTGELFF
J gene: TRBJ1-2; V gene: TRBV20-1; CDR3 protein: CSARNGNYGYTF
J gene: TRBJ2-7; V gene: TRBV20-1; CDR3 protein: CSASGRRGRLGEQYF
J gene: TRBJ2-3; V gene: TRBV9; CDR3 protein: CASTSGASTDTQYF
J gene: TRBJ2-7; V gene: TRBV11-2; CDR3 protein: CASSWVVTGSHEQYF
J gene: TRBJ1-3; V gene: TRBV4-1; CDR3 protein: CASSPPSSGNTIYF
J gene: TRBJ1-2; V gene: TRBV5-6; CDR3 protein: CASSLEGAPTQSGYTF
J gene: TRBJ2-1; V gene: TRBV5-8; CDR3 protein: CASSLGGLEQFF
J gene: TRBJ1-6; V gene: TRBV20-1; CDR3 protein: CSAEQGVGSPLHF
J gene: TRBJ2-7; V gene: TRBV7-9; CDR3 protein: CASSHPGGYYEQYF
J gene: TRBJ2-5; V gene: TRBV12-5; CDR3 protein: CASGLTRTSGDQETQYF
J gene: TRBJ2-3; V gene: TRBV18; CDR3 protein: CASPVGNEADTQYF
J gene: TRBJ2-1; V gene: TRBV20-1; CDR3 protein: CSARQSGQGGDEQFF
J gene: TRBJ2-1; V gene: TRBV20-1; CDR3 protein: CSASVAGGYEQFF
J gene: TRBJ2-1; V gene: TRBV3-1; CDR3 protein: CASSRYRVPSDEQFF
J gene: TRBJ1-1; V gene: TRBV7-6; CDR3 protein: CASSSRGTGKNTEAFF
J gene: TRBJ2-1; V gene: TRBV19; CDR3 protein: CASSWAQASYNEQFF
J gene: TRBJ1-2; V gene: TRBV6-1; CDR3 protein: CAGSTGTGLYGYTF
J gene: TRBJ1-1; V gene: TRBV2; CDR3 protein: CASSELGRATEAFF
J gene: TRBJ2-4; V gene: TRBV7-9; CDR3 protein: CASSSDRGPGNIQYF
J gene: TRBJ1-2; V gene: TRBV6-5; CDR3 protein: CASSYGQANYGYTF
J gene: TRBJ2-7; V gene: TRBV20-1; CDR3 protein: CSARSGTGPLGEQYF